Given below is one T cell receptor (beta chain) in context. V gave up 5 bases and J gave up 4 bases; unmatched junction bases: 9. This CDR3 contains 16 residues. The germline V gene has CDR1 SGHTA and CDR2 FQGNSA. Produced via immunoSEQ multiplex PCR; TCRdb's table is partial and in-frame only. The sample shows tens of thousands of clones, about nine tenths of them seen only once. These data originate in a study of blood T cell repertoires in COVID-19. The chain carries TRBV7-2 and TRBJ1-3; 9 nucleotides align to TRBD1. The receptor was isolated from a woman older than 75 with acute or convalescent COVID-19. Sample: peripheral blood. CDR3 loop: CASSTRGGQGGNTIYF. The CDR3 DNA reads TGTGCCAGCAGCACACGGGGAGGACAGGGGGGAAACACCATATATTTT.